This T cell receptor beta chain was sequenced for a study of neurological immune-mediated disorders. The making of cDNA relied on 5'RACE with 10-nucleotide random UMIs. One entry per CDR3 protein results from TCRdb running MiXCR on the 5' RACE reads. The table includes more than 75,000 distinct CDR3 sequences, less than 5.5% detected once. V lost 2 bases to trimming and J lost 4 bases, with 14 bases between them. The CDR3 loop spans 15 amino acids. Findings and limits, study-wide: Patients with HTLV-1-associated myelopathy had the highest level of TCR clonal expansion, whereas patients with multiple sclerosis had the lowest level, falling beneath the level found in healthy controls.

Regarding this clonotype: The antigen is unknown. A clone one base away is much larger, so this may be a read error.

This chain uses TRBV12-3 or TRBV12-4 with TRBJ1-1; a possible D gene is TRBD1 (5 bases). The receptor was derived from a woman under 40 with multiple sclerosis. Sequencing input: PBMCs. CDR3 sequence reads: CASSLWAKGFTEAFF. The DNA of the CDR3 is TGTGCCAGCAGTTTATGGGCAAAGGGGTTCACTGAAGCTTTCTTT.